Presented here are 2 T cell receptor beta chains from one specimen sequenced in a study of T cell changes during pregnancy in multiple sclerosis (dated by TCRdb to between 2018 and 2020). Libraries were made using the immunoSEQ multiplex PCR assay. The table was pulled from immuneACCESS by TCRdb, which kept in-frame rearrangements only. Such tables lose some clones; where checked, under half of the loss comes from unresolved V genes, and the rest has no known cause. This sample has roughly 89,000 clones in its table, and approximately 92% of those were observed once. Of the sample, about 4.5% is held by the ten largest clones. The starting material was peripheral blood, obtained in the first trimester of pregnancy. The receptors were sampled from a female donor with multiple sclerosis, enrolled in a pregnancy study.

This chain connects TRBV5-1 to TRBJ2-5; possibly TRBD2 for D (6 bases). The CDR3 extends over 15 amino acids. CDR1 is SGHRS, CDR2 YFSETQ, per germline. With 1 base removed from V and 5 bases from J, the gap between germline ends came to 15 bases. The CDR3 nucleotides are TGCGCCAGCAGCTTGCCGGGGGTAAGGGCTGAGACCCAGTACTTC. This encodes CASSLPGVRAETQYF.

This chain uses TRBV7-6 with TRBJ1-2; tentatively, D is TRBD1 (6 bases). The CDR3 is 14 residues long. The germline V gene has CDR1 SGHVS and CDR2 FNYEAQ. Trimming pared 5 bases from V and 5 bases from J, leaving 15 bases between. This CDR3 reads CASSAQDRRYGYTF. The CDR3 nucleotides are TGTGCCAGCAGCGCTCAAGACAGGCGGTATGGCTACACCTTC. Using reference TRBV7-6 and TRBJ1-2 for the parts outside the CDR3, the full variable domain is GAGVSQSPRYKVTKRGQDVALRCDPISGHVSLYWYRQALGQGPEFLTYFNYEAQQDKSGLPNDRFSAERPEGSISTLTIQRTEQRDSAMYRCASSAQDRRYGYTFGSGTRLTVV.